This T cell receptor beta chain was profiled in a study of blood T cell repertoires in COVID-19 (TCRdb year 2020). Describing the broader study: Samples from collaborators originated in the United States, Italy and Spain and spanned both the acute and convalescent phases of COVID-19. The prospective study material was composed of cDNA or gDNA derived from T cells, B-cell-depleted T cells, or PBMCs. The dataset comprised deeply sampled blood TCRbeta repertoires from subjects exposed to, actively infected with, or recovered from COVID-19. The repertoires were released in a freely available public database intended as a resource for research on the immune response to SARS-CoV-2. Samples were obtained from the ongoing ImmuneRACE study (first 160 participants) and from 1,254 subjects provided by 6 global collaborators. A de-identified subject ID, COVID-19 status, age in years and sex were almost always included in the sample metadata. Where available, HLA class I and class II types were taken from metadata supplied by the sample provider and were not determined by assay-based typing. Broader findings and caveats from the paper: The amount of clinical and demographic metadata varied by source and participant and was provided uncurated.

Trimming removed 3 bases from V and 1 base from J, leaving 10 bases between the germline ends. For CDR1 and CDR2, the germline V gene (reference sequence) lists LNHDA and SQIVND. Counted from cysteine to phenylalanine, this CDR3 has 14 amino acids. Only the CDR3 region is kept as DNA, spanning 42 bases read in frame from base 1. TCRbeta CDR3 regions were amplified from genomic DNA using the immunoSEQ Assay, a bias-controlled multiplex PCR. In the source study's methods: Within the assay, amplification of reference gene primers was used to estimate how many nucleated cells each sample contained. To quantify the absolute abundance of each unique TCRbeta CDR3 rearrangement, sequence reads were collapsed and filtered. Productive Simpson clonality was computed per sample as the square root of Simpson's diversity index over productive rearrangements. What TCRdb holds here is the immuneACCESS table cut down to in-frame rearrangements. Part of the clones is not present; checked against another copy, under half of the missing clones reflect an unresolved V gene, and the others are unexplained. For V, J and clone size, that table is used; D and trimming come from the DNA. The sample data list about 320,000 clones, and around nine tenths of these were observed just once. The top ten clonotypes cover 3% to 5% of the sample.

Concerning this clone: Its antigen is still unknown. No much larger clonotype is one base removed from it; base qualities were not supplied.

Enrolling through a virtual design, the prospective study's participants ranged in age from roughly 18 to 89 years and lived across 24 United States geographic areas. Cohort assignment in the prospective study relied on participant-reported clinical history from a screening survey and a study questionnaire. Exposed participants were defined as having been in contact with someone with a PCR-confirmed or clinician-diagnosed COVID-19 case within 2 weeks of study entry. Mobile phlebotomists in the prospective study collected whole blood, serum and a nasopharyngeal or oropharyngeal swab from every participant. Prospective study participants could optionally give additional blood draws and questionnaires over an approximately 2-month period. Blood samples from the prospective study were shipped frozen or at room temperature prior to DNA extraction.

Sequenced: PBMCs or T cells enriched from blood (not recorded which). The clonotype originates from a woman under 40 who had been exposed to COVID-19. The V and J genes are TRBV19 and TRBJ2-7, with the D gene uncertain. The sequenced DNA is TGTGCCAGTAGTATTCTACCCGGGTCCTACGAGCAGTACTTC. Translated, this is CASSILPGSYEQYF.